Below are 10 T cell receptor beta chains sequenced from a single sample in a study of Ad26.COV2.S vaccination and SARS-CoV-2 variants. This table comes from immunoSEQ multiplex PCR, and its TCRdb copy is limited to in-frame clones, with some not included. The data show fewer than 400,000 clones, around four fifths seen once. Treatment: roughly 18 received Ad26.COV2.S at low or high dose, single or two shots; roughly 5 received placebo; per-sample allocation not given. Collection of samples fell on day 63 after the first vaccine or placebo injection. Sequences were derived from peripheral blood, sampled in a trial of Ad26.COV2.S vaccine versus placebo. These receptors all stem from a person between 18 and 60 years old who received the Ad26.COV2.S COVID-19 vaccine or a placebo.

This chain joins TRBV5-8 and TRBJ1-2, with 8 bases fitting TRBD1. This CDR3 comprises 15 residues. With 0 bases clipped from V and 3 bases from J, the junction kept 4 bases outside the gene matches. CDR1 is SGHTS, CDR2 YDEGEE, per germline. The CDR3 protein is CASSLETGADYGYTF. For the CDR3, the DNA is TGTGCCAGCAGCTTGGAGACAGGGGCCGACTATGGCTACACCTTC.

The chain employs TRBV19 and TRBJ2-1; 8 bases match TRBD2. The CDR3 covers 14 residues. The V gene end was trimmed by 3 bases and the J gene end by 8 bases; junction bases not matched to a gene: 6. Germline V gene data show CDR1 as LNHDA and CDR2 as SQIVND (reference sequence). This CDR3 reads CASSMNGGADEQFF. The CDR3 coding sequence is TGTGCCAGTAGTATGAACGGGGGGGCAGATGAGCAGTTCTTC.

The V and J genes are TRBV5-4 and TRBJ1-2, with a weak D call TRBD1 (6 bases). The germline V gene has CDR1 SGHNT and CDR2 YYREEE (reference sequence). Trimming took off 0 bases at V and 0 bases at J, with 15 bases between the two ends. CDR3 length equals 17 residues. The CDR3 DNA reads as TGTGCCAGCAGCTTGGCTGTGGGCAGGGGAGCTAACTATGGCTACACCTTC. This codes for CASSLAVGRGANYGYTF.

The V and J genes are TRBV5-4 and TRBJ1-2; 10 nucleotides match TRBD1. The CDR3 is 13 amino acids. CDR1 and CDR2 from the germline V gene are SGHNT and YYREEE (reference sequence). The J segment lost 7 bases and the V segment lost 3 bases, leaving 3 bases of the junction unmatched. The CDR3 sequence: CASSWDRGRGYTF. Written as DNA, the CDR3 is TGTGCCAGCAGCTGGGACAGGGGCCGTGGCTACACCTTC.

This clone occurred a few times. The chain recombines TRBV14 with TRBJ1-1, with 7 nucleotides matching TRBD1. The CDR3 is made up of 15 amino acids. The junction had 9 bases not matched to a gene; V was cut back by 5 bases and J by 3 bases. From germline, CDR1 is SGHDN and CDR2 FVKESK. In DNA form, the CDR3 reads TGTGCCAGCAGCACCCGGACAGGTTGGGACACTGAAGCTTTCTTT. As protein: CASSTRTGWDTEAFF.

This clone turned up a few times. V is TRBV7-3 and J is TRBJ2-5, with 12 bases fitting TRBD2. Germline lookup yields CDR1 SGHTA and CDR2 FQGTGA. This CDR3 spans 17 amino acids. Trimming took 5 bases from V and 5 from J; bases not matched to a gene: 12. CDR3 sequence (DNA): TGTGCCAGCAGCCCAGGGGCACTAGCGGGGGGAATGGAGACCCAGTACTTC. Its translation: CASSPGALAGGMETQYF.

The chain recombines TRBV7-3 with TRBJ2-5; D possibly uses TRBD1 or TRBD2 (5 bases each). The germline V gene has CDR1 SGHTA and CDR2 FQGTGA. Trimming cost V 2 bases and J 5 bases, with 15 bases left between them. The CDR3 length is 15 residues. The CDR3: CASSLARGGTETQYF. The CDR3 DNA follows: TGTGCCAGCAGCTTAGCACGGGGTGGGACGGAGACCCAGTACTTC.

The chain uses TRBV7-9 and TRBJ1-2; D ambiguous. Trimming removed 6 bases at V and 4 bases at J, with 6 bases between. The CDR3 is 11 amino acids. Germline CDR1 reads SEHNR; CDR2 reads FQNEAQ (reference sequence). The CDR3 DNA is TGTGCCAGCAGAACCGGCTATGGCTACACCTTC. Protein product: CASRTGYGYTF.

This chain connects TRBV19 to TRBJ2-4, with no clear D. CDR3 length equals 15 residues. Germline values: CDR1 LNHDA, CDR2 SQIVND (reference sequence). V shed 1 base and J shed 0 bases, with 7 bases lying between them. The DNA for the CDR3 is TGTGCCAGTAGTATAGGTCTGGTAGCCAAAAACATTCAGTACTTC. Encoded protein: CASSIGLVAKNIQYF.

V gene TRBV3-1 (or the pseudogene TRBV3-2) combines with J gene TRBJ1-1; D is undetermined. This CDR3 region has 12 residues. V was shortened by 0 bases and J by 10 bases, with 9 bases between the two germline ends. Germline-derived CDR1 and CDR2 are LGHDT and YNNKEL (reference sequence). As DNA, the CDR3 is TGTGCCAGCAGCCAAGATTATTCCGGAGCTTTCTTT. Protein: CASSQDYSGAFF.